Below, one TCR beta chain is given with its context. Its specificity is unknown. This sample stems from a study of PD-1 blockade in mismatch repair-deficient tumors. Findings and caveats of the study: All three positive peptides came from frameshift mutations, yielding 142 blood TCRs.

Data came from immunoSEQ multiplex PCR; TCRdb stores just in-frame clones and leaves some out. Here the sample spans 8,500 to 10,000 clones, approximately 86% being singletons. Between the trimmed V and J ends, which lost 5 bases and 4 bases, there was a span of 15 bases. The CDR3 totals 14 residues. From germline, CDR1 is PRHDT and CDR2 FYEKMQ (reference sequence). Time point in this sample: approximately 11-day in vitro stimulation with candidate neoantigen peptide 2. A no-peptide control culture served as baseline for clone fold changes. The sample here was cells cultured in vitro, taken from a patient treated with pembrolizumab. The V gene is TRBV13, the J gene TRBJ2-7; D is possibly TRBD2 (6 bases). The receptor was derived from an adult with mismatch repair-deficient cancer. CDR3 sequence: CASSPRRGMYEQYF. DNA for the CDR3: TGTGCCAGCAGCCCCCGGCGGGGAATGTACGAGCAGTACTTC.